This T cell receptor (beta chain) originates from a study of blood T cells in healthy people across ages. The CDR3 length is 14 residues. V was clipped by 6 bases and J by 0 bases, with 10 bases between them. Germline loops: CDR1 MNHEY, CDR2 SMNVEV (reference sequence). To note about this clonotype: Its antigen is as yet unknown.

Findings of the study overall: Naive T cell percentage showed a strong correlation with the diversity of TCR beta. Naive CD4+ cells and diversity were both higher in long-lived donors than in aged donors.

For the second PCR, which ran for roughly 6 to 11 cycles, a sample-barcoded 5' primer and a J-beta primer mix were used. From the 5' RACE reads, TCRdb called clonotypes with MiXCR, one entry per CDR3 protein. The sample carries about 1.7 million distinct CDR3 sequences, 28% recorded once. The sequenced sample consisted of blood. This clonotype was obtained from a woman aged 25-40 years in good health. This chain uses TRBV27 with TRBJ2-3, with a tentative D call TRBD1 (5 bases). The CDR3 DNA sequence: TGTGCCAGCAGGACAGCTTCTAGCACAGATACGCAGTATTTT. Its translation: CASRTASSTDTQYF.